This T cell receptor beta chain derives from a study of blood T cell repertoires in COVID-19 (dated by TCRdb to about 2020). With regard to the full study: Samples covering the acute and convalescent phases of COVID-19 were provided by collaborators in the United States, Italy and Spain. The repertoires were released in a freely available public database intended as a resource for research on the immune response to SARS-CoV-2. Where available, HLA class I and class II types were taken from metadata supplied by the sample provider and were not determined by assay-based typing. Nearly every sample came with metadata listing a de-identified subject ID, COVID-19 status, age in years and sex. The samples were drawn from the first 160 participants of the ongoing ImmuneRACE study and from more than 1,000 subjects provided by 6 global collaborators. The dataset comprised deeply sampled blood TCRbeta repertoires from subjects exposed to, actively infected with, or recovered from COVID-19. The material from the prospective study consisted of cDNA or gDNA derived from T cells, B-cell-depleted T cells, or PBMCs.

TCRbeta CDR3 regions were amplified from genomic DNA by means of the immunoSEQ Assay, a bias-controlled multiplex PCR. Concerning the study's data processing: Nucleated cell counts per sample were estimated from amplification of reference gene primers within the assay. To quantify the absolute abundance of each unique TCRbeta CDR3 rearrangement, sequence reads were collapsed and filtered. For each sample, productive Simpson clonality was calculated as the square root of Simpson's diversity index across productive rearrangements. The table was pulled from immuneACCESS by TCRdb, which kept in-frame rearrangements only. Such tables lose some clones; where checked, under half of the loss comes from unresolved V genes, and the rest has no known cause. V and J calls plus clone size are reproduced from that table; the DNA served to infer D and trimming. Within this sample are roughly 250,000 clones, with approximately 90% of them counted one time only. The leading ten clones occupy more than 0.75% of the sample.

Beyond this particular receptor, the publication reports: Clinical and demographic metadata were provided uncurated, with the amount varying by source and participant.

Collaborating institutions collected whole blood in K2EDTA tubes following their own protocols. For TCRbeta analysis, collaborators shipped samples in one of three forms: frozen whole blood, isolated PBMCs, or DNA extracted from either of those sample types. With respect to this clone: Its recognized antigen is unknown. The sample holds no much larger clone one base away, and base qualities are not on file.

V is pruned by 5 bases and J by 7 bases, leaving 6 bases of the junction without a gene match. Including the terminal cysteine and phenylalanine, the CDR3 comprises 13 residues. Kept here is only the CDR3 DNA, which spans 39 bases and is read in frame from base 1. The germline V gene (reference sequence) specifies SEHNR as CDR1 and FQNEAQ as CDR2. The sample taken for sequencing was peripheral blood. The TCR was taken from a man in his thirties or forties with acute or convalescent COVID-19. The receptor chain draws on TRBV7-9 and TRBJ1-1; TRBD1 agrees with 8 junctional bases. In nucleotides, the sequence is TGTGCCAGCAGCCCGACAGGGGTGAATGAAGCTTTCTTT. This encodes CASSPTGVNEAFF.